Listed below are T cell receptor beta chains from one sample, sequenced in a study of blood T cell repertoires in COVID-19. Assay: immunoSEQ multiplex PCR; the TCRdb copy retains only in-frame clones and omits some. The table includes approximately 210,000 clones, around 80% detected once. Sequenced: peripheral blood. The receptors shown here come from a human donor in a cohort sampled during active COVID-19. CDR3s include the opening cysteine and the closing phenylalanine or tryptophan. D genes are given only for firm matches. Not every row has a clone size; where given, it reads once, few, many or a size class.

D: TRBD2
size: .
J: TRBJ2-1
length: 15
V: TRBV10-3
DNA: TGTGCCATCAAACGGGAGGGCCCCTCTAGCAATGAGCAGTTCTTC
CDR3: CAIKREGPSSNEQFF

D: TRBD1
size: .
J: TRBJ1-2
length: 11
V: TRBV10-3
DNA: TGTGCCATCAGCGGACAGGGTAGCTACACCTTC
CDR3: CAISGQGSYTF

D: TRBD2
size: .
J: TRBJ2-3
length: 15
V: TRBV11-3
DNA: TGTGCCAGCAGCCCGCGGGGGGGCGTCGCCGATACGCAGTATTTT
CDR3: CASSPRGGVADTQYF

D: .
size: .
J: TRBJ1-4
length: 14
V: TRBV7-8
DNA: TGTGCCAGCAGCCTCATGGGGCGAAGCGAAAAACTGTTTTTT
CDR3: CASSLMGRSEKLFF

D: .
size: few
J: TRBJ1-6
length: 13
V: TRBV10-3
DNA: TGTGCCATCAGGGGGTCGGGGGTTTCACCCCTCCACTTT
CDR3: CAIRGSGVSPLHF

D: TRBD1
size: .
J: TRBJ1-3
length: 16
V: TRBV28
DNA: TGTGCCAGCAGTTACAGGGGAAGCGTGGAAGGGGACACCATATATTTT
CDR3: CASSYRGSVEGDTIYF

D: TRBD1
size: .
J: TRBJ2-5
length: 14
V: TRBV10-3
DNA: TGTGCCATCAAGGCCGGGACAGGGCGGGAGACCCAGTACTTC
CDR3: CAIKAGTGRETQYF

D: TRBD1
size: .
J: TRBJ2-7
length: 13
V: TRBV12-3/TRBV12-4
DNA: TGTGCCAGCAGTTGGGGGACAGACTACGAGCAGTACTTC
CDR3: CASSWGTDYEQYF

D: .
size: .
J: TRBJ2-5
length: 11
V: TRBV6-5
DNA: TGTGCCAGCAGTTCATTAGAGACCCAGTACTTC
CDR3: CASSSLETQYF

D: TRBD1
size: .
J: TRBJ1-5
length: 14
V: TRBV19
DNA: TGTGCCAGTAGACTCGACAGGGTCGGGCAGCCCCAGCATTTT
CDR3: CASRLDRVGQPQHF

D: TRBD1
size: few
J: TRBJ1-1
length: 17
V: TRBV27
DNA: TGTGCCAGCAGTCCGACAGGGGGCAGGTCCATGAACACTGAAGCTTTCTTT
CDR3: CASSPTGGRSMNTEAFF

D: .
size: .
J: TRBJ1-1
length: 14
V: TRBV5-1
DNA: TGCGCCAGCAGCTTGGGTAGGGGGACCTTTGAAGCTTTCTTT
CDR3: CASSLGRGTFEAFF

D: TRBD2
size: .
J: TRBJ2-5
length: 15
V: TRBV19
DNA: TGTGCCAGTAGTACCAGGACGGGGAGGGAGGAGACCCAGTACTTC
CDR3: CASSTRTGREETQYF

D: TRBD1
size: .
J: TRBJ2-7
length: 16
V: TRBV18
DNA: TGTGCCAGCTCACCCTGGACAGGCGCAGGAGGCTACGAGCAGTACTTC
CDR3: CASSPWTGAGGYEQYF

D: .
size: .
J: TRBJ1-1
length: 15
V: TRBV3-1/TRBV3-2
DNA: TGTGCCAGCAGCCAAGGGGGACACCGAAACACTGAAGCTTTCTTT
CDR3: CASSQGGHRNTEAFF

D: TRBD2
size: .
J: TRBJ2-1
length: 16
V: TRBV5-1
DNA: TGCGCCAGCAGCTTGGCCCCCCGGGGGGGTCACAATGAGCAGTTCTTC
CDR3: CASSLAPRGGHNEQFF

D: TRBD2
size: .
J: TRBJ2-3
length: 17
V: TRBV4-1
DNA: TGCGCCAGCAGCCAAGAGCTCGCGGGGGGGCCCGCAGATACGCAGTATTTT
CDR3: CASSQELAGGPADTQYF